This is a list of T cell receptor beta chains from one sample in a study of blood T cell repertoires in COVID-19. The method was immunoSEQ multiplex PCR; TCRdb's version includes in-frame clones alone and lacks a portion of them. The sample has about 270,000 clones, 80% to 90% seen once; the top ten hold over 2%. The sequenced material came from PBMCs or T cells enriched from blood (not recorded which). Receptor source: a young woman who had recovered from COVID-19. Both conserved end residues are part of each CDR3. The order of the fields is clone size, CDR3 length, V gene, D gene, J gene, CDR3 DNA, CDR3 protein. D genes are given only for firm matches. Clone size is not always given. Where it is, it says once, few, many or a class for expanded clones.

abundance: -; len: 14; v_gene: TRBV15; d_gene: TRBD1; j_gene: TRBJ1-2; CDR3nt: TGTGCCACCAGCAGAGGGGGACAGGGCTATGGCTACACCTTC; CDR3aa: CATSRGGQGYGYTF
abundance: -; len: 16; v_gene: TRBV5-4; d_gene: -; j_gene: TRBJ1-2; CDR3nt: TGTGCCAGCAGCCGGAGTGTGTCGCGGGGCGACTATGGCTACACCTTC; CDR3aa: CASSRSVSRGDYGYTF
abundance: -; len: 15; v_gene: TRBV11-2; d_gene: -; j_gene: TRBJ1-5; CDR3nt: TGTGCCAGCAGCTTAGAAGTGGGACTAAATCAGCCCCAGCATTTT; CDR3aa: CASSLEVGLNQPQHF
abundance: -; len: 14; v_gene: TRBV14; d_gene: TRBD1; j_gene: TRBJ1-1; CDR3nt: TGTGCCAGCAGCCATGGACAGGGAAACACTGAAGCTTTCTTT; CDR3aa: CASSHGQGNTEAFF
abundance: -; len: 13; v_gene: TRBV10-1; d_gene: -; j_gene: TRBJ1-1; CDR3nt: TGCGCCAGCAGTGAGTCGCATGGGACAGAAGCTTTCTTT; CDR3aa: CASSESHGTEAFF
abundance: -; len: 13; v_gene: TRBV27; d_gene: -; j_gene: TRBJ1-1; CDR3nt: TGTGCCAGCAGTTTAGGGGCGGTGCCTGAAGCTTTCTTT; CDR3aa: CASSLGAVPEAFF
abundance: -; len: 16; v_gene: TRBV9; d_gene: TRBD1; j_gene: TRBJ2-7; CDR3nt: TGTGCCAGCAGCGGCACCGGGACAGGGGGCCCCTACGAGCAGTACTTC; CDR3aa: CASSGTGTGGPYEQYF
abundance: -; len: 15; v_gene: TRBV9; d_gene: TRBD2; j_gene: TRBJ2-2; CDR3nt: TGTGCCAGCAGCGTAACTAGCGGGAACACCGGGGAGCTGTTTTTT; CDR3aa: CASSVTSGNTGELFF
abundance: -; len: 10; v_gene: TRBV10-2; d_gene: -; j_gene: TRBJ2-7; CDR3nt: TGCGTCACGGGGGCCTACGAGCAGTACTTC; CDR3aa: CVTGAYEQYF
abundance: -; len: 14; v_gene: TRBV5-1; d_gene: TRBD1; j_gene: TRBJ1-1; CDR3nt: TGCGCCAGCAGCTTCCAGGGGGAGAACACTGAAGCTTTCTTT; CDR3aa: CASSFQGENTEAFF
abundance: -; len: 16; v_gene: TRBV3-1/TRBV3-2; d_gene: -; j_gene: TRBJ2-1; CDR3nt: TGTGCCAGCAGCCATCTAGGCCTGATCTCCTACAATGAGCAGTTCTTC; CDR3aa: CASSHLGLISYNEQFF
abundance: -; len: 16; v_gene: TRBV4-1; d_gene: -; j_gene: TRBJ2-1; CDR3nt: TGCGCCAGCAGCCAAGATCCACGGGGGTACTACAATGAGCAGTTCTTC; CDR3aa: CASSQDPRGYYNEQFF
abundance: -; len: 14; v_gene: TRBV19; d_gene: -; j_gene: TRBJ1-2; CDR3nt: TGTGCCAGTAGTAACACATTGGACACGTCTGGCTACACCTTC; CDR3aa: CASSNTLDTSGYTF
abundance: -; len: 13; v_gene: TRBV6-5; d_gene: -; j_gene: TRBJ1-1; CDR3nt: TGTGCCAGCAGTCCCTTTCGGAACACTGAAGCTTTCTTT; CDR3aa: CASSPFRNTEAFF
abundance: -; len: 14; v_gene: TRBV5-1; d_gene: -; j_gene: TRBJ1-2; CDR3nt: TGCGCCAGCAGCCTGTACGGGGCTAACTATGGCTACACCTTC; CDR3aa: CASSLYGANYGYTF
abundance: -; len: 15; v_gene: TRBV27; d_gene: -; j_gene: TRBJ1-4; CDR3nt: TGTGCCAGCAGTTTATCGGGCCAGAATAATGAAAAACTGTTTTTT; CDR3aa: CASSLSGQNNEKLFF
abundance: -; len: 14; v_gene: TRBV7-9; d_gene: TRBD1; j_gene: TRBJ2-5; CDR3nt: TGTGCCAGCAGCTCAGGGGGCATCCGGGAGACCCAGTACTTC; CDR3aa: CASSSGGIRETQYF
abundance: -; len: 14; v_gene: TRBV11-2; d_gene: -; j_gene: TRBJ2-7; CDR3nt: TGTGCCAGCAGCTTATCTCAGGGGAATTACGAGCAGTACTTC; CDR3aa: CASSLSQGNYEQYF
abundance: -; len: 12; v_gene: TRBV5-6; d_gene: -; j_gene: TRBJ1-6; CDR3nt: TGTGCCAGCAGCTACAGGGACTCACCCCTCCACTTT; CDR3aa: CASSYRDSPLHF
abundance: -; len: 15; v_gene: TRBV7-9; d_gene: -; j_gene: TRBJ2-1; CDR3nt: TGTGCCAGCAGCTTTCCGGGGAGTTCCTACAATGAGCAGTTCTTC; CDR3aa: CASSFPGSSYNEQFF
abundance: once; len: 14; v_gene: TRBV24-1; d_gene: -; j_gene: TRBJ1-2; CDR3nt: TGTGCCACCAGTGACGCGGGGGCTAACTATGGCTACACCTTC; CDR3aa: CATSDAGANYGYTF
abundance: -; len: 15; v_gene: TRBV28; d_gene: TRBD1; j_gene: TRBJ2-1; CDR3nt: TGTGCCAGCAGTTCTTCCGGGACAGCCTACAATGAGCAGTTCTTC; CDR3aa: CASSSSGTAYNEQFF
abundance: -; len: 15; v_gene: TRBV24-1; d_gene: -; j_gene: TRBJ2-3; CDR3nt: TGTGCCACCAGTGAAGCTAGCCCAGGGGCAGATACGCAGTATTTT; CDR3aa: CATSEASPGADTQYF
abundance: once; len: 16; v_gene: TRBV9; d_gene: -; j_gene: TRBJ2-2; CDR3nt: TGTGCCAGCAGCGATGGGGCGGACCCTCACACCGGGGAGCTGTTTTTT; CDR3aa: CASSDGADPHTGELFF
abundance: -; len: 16; v_gene: TRBV6-1; d_gene: TRBD1; j_gene: TRBJ1-1; CDR3nt: TGTGCCAGCAGTGAACCGGGACAGACGTTGAACACTGAAGCTTTCTTT; CDR3aa: CASSEPGQTLNTEAFF
abundance: -; len: 14; v_gene: TRBV5-1; d_gene: -; j_gene: TRBJ1-4; CDR3nt: TGCGCCAGCAGCGTAGGGGGAATAAGAGAAAAACTGTTTTTT; CDR3aa: CASSVGGIREKLFF
abundance: -; len: 14; v_gene: TRBV10-3; d_gene: -; j_gene: TRBJ1-1; CDR3nt: TGTGCCATCAGTGTGGGACATGCAGTGACGGAAGCTTTCTTT; CDR3aa: CAISVGHAVTEAFF
abundance: -; len: 14; v_gene: TRBV5-5; d_gene: -; j_gene: TRBJ2-5; CDR3nt: TGTGCCAGCAGGGCAGGACAACCACAAGAGACCCAGTACTTC; CDR3aa: CASRAGQPQETQYF
abundance: -; len: 16; v_gene: TRBV27; d_gene: -; j_gene: TRBJ1-2; CDR3nt: TGTGCCAGCAGTTCCCTGGCCAGGGGCCGAAACTATGGCTACACCTTC; CDR3aa: CASSSLARGRNYGYTF
abundance: -; len: 13; v_gene: TRBV11-2; d_gene: -; j_gene: TRBJ2-7; CDR3nt: TGTGCCAGCAGCTCCCTAAACTCCTACGAGCAGTACTTC; CDR3aa: CASSSLNSYEQYF
abundance: -; len: 13; v_gene: TRBV11-3; d_gene: TRBD1; j_gene: TRBJ2-7; CDR3nt: TGTGCCAGCAGCCAGGGACAGGCCTACGAGCAGTACTTC; CDR3aa: CASSQGQAYEQYF
abundance: -; len: 15; v_gene: TRBV2; d_gene: -; j_gene: TRBJ2-2; CDR3nt: TGTGCCAGCAGTCCTCCGACAGGACACACCGGGGAGCTGTTTTTT; CDR3aa: CASSPPTGHTGELFF
abundance: -; len: 15; v_gene: TRBV28; d_gene: TRBD1; j_gene: TRBJ1-5; CDR3nt: TGTGCCAGCACCTTACAGGGGGGAGGCAATCAGCCCCAGCATTTT; CDR3aa: CASTLQGGGNQPQHF
abundance: -; len: 16; v_gene: TRBV3-1/TRBV3-2; d_gene: TRBD2; j_gene: TRBJ2-5; CDR3nt: TGTGCCAGCAGCCAAAGGAGGCGGGGGGGCCCAGAGACCCAGTACTTC; CDR3aa: CASSQRRRGGPETQYF
abundance: -; len: 14; v_gene: TRBV28; d_gene: TRBD1; j_gene: TRBJ2-7; CDR3nt: TGTGCCAGCAGACCGGGACAGGGGGCCTACGAGCAGTACTTC; CDR3aa: CASRPGQGAYEQYF
abundance: -; len: 16; v_gene: TRBV9; d_gene: TRBD1; j_gene: TRBJ1-2; CDR3nt: TGTGCCAGCAGCGTAGAGTTGGGGGGACAGGGACATGGCTACACCTTC; CDR3aa: CASSVELGGQGHGYTF
abundance: -; len: 15; v_gene: TRBV28; d_gene: TRBD2; j_gene: TRBJ2-1; CDR3nt: TGTGCCAGCAGTTTATATAGCGGGGGGCCAAATGAGCAGTTCTTC; CDR3aa: CASSLYSGGPNEQFF
abundance: -; len: 14; v_gene: TRBV6-6; d_gene: TRBD1; j_gene: TRBJ1-6; CDR3nt: TGTGCCAGCAGAAACGGACAGGGGACCTCACCCCTCCACTTT; CDR3aa: CASRNGQGTSPLHF
abundance: -; len: 14; v_gene: TRBV27; d_gene: -; j_gene: TRBJ2-2; CDR3nt: TGTGCCAGCGGGAAGCAGGGTGGCGCCGGGGAGCTGTTTTTT; CDR3aa: CASGKQGGAGELFF
abundance: -; len: 15; v_gene: TRBV6-5; d_gene: TRBD1; j_gene: TRBJ2-7; CDR3nt: TGTGCCAGCAGCGACCCCGGGACAGGATCCTACGAGCAGTACTTC; CDR3aa: CASSDPGTGSYEQYF
abundance: -; len: 19; v_gene: TRBV9; d_gene: TRBD1; j_gene: TRBJ1-2; CDR3nt: TGTGCCAGGGGGTCGGCCCCTGCACGCGGACAGGGGGCCCGCTATGGCTACACCTTC; CDR3aa: CARGSAPARGQGARYGYTF
abundance: -; len: 15; v_gene: TRBV5-1; d_gene: -; j_gene: TRBJ1-2; CDR3nt: TGCGCCAGCAGCTTGGAGGCAGGGTTGAGGTATGGCTACACCTTC; CDR3aa: CASSLEAGLRYGYTF
abundance: few; len: 15; v_gene: TRBV11-3; d_gene: -; j_gene: TRBJ2-5; CDR3nt: TGTGCCAGCAGCTTAGGGGGCAGGGGCAAAGAGACCCAGTACTTC; CDR3aa: CASSLGGRGKETQYF
abundance: -; len: 12; v_gene: TRBV9; d_gene: -; j_gene: TRBJ1-1; CDR3nt: TGTGCCAGCAGCGGTTCAAAAACTGAAGCTTTCTTT; CDR3aa: CASSGSKTEAFF
abundance: once; len: 16; v_gene: TRBV5-1; d_gene: TRBD2; j_gene: TRBJ2-1; CDR3nt: TGCGCCAGCAGCTTGGTTCTAGCGGGGTCATACAATGAGCAGTTCTTC; CDR3aa: CASSLVLAGSYNEQFF
abundance: -; len: 17; v_gene: TRBV6-2/TRBV6-3; d_gene: TRBD2; j_gene: TRBJ2-1; CDR3nt: TGTGCCAGCAGTTACTCACGCGGGGGGCCGAACTACAATGAGCAGTTCTTC; CDR3aa: CASSYSRGGPNYNEQFF
abundance: -; len: 14; v_gene: TRBV19; d_gene: TRBD2; j_gene: TRBJ2-7; CDR3nt: TGTGCCAGTAGTAACGGGGGGTCCTCCTACGAGCAGTACTTC; CDR3aa: CASSNGGSSYEQYF
abundance: -; len: 16; v_gene: TRBV7-3; d_gene: -; j_gene: TRBJ2-5; CDR3nt: TGTGCCAGCAGCTTACAGGGCGGGGTGTACGGGGAGACCCAGTACTTC; CDR3aa: CASSLQGGVYGETQYF
abundance: -; len: 13; v_gene: TRBV12-3/TRBV12-4; d_gene: -; j_gene: TRBJ1-5; CDR3nt: TGTGCCAGCCGCCGGCAGGCGAATCAGCCCCAGCATTTT; CDR3aa: CASRRQANQPQHF
abundance: -; len: 19; v_gene: TRBV19; d_gene: TRBD1; j_gene: TRBJ2-7; CDR3nt: TGTGCCAGAATCGAAACCCGGACAGGGAACGGGCCTGAAGCCGAGGAGCAGTACTTC; CDR3aa: CARIETRTGNGPEAEEQYF
abundance: few; len: 15; v_gene: TRBV13; d_gene: TRBD1; j_gene: TRBJ1-4; CDR3nt: TGTGCCAGCAGCTTGCACAGGGGAACTAATGAAAAACTGTTTTTT; CDR3aa: CASSLHRGTNEKLFF
abundance: -; len: 12; v_gene: TRBV5-1; d_gene: -; j_gene: TRBJ2-7; CDR3nt: TGCGCCAGCAGCTTCGGACAAACCGAGCAGTACTTC; CDR3aa: CASSFGQTEQYF
abundance: once; len: 16; v_gene: TRBV18; d_gene: -; j_gene: TRBJ1-4; CDR3nt: TGTGCCAGCTCCCTCCCTTCCGGGGTAGAGGATGAAAAACTGTTTTTT; CDR3aa: CASSLPSGVEDEKLFF
abundance: -; len: 15; v_gene: TRBV15; d_gene: -; j_gene: TRBJ1-3; CDR3nt: TGTGCCACCAGCAGAGGGACCGGGACTGGAAACACCATATATTTT; CDR3aa: CATSRGTGTGNTIYF
abundance: many; len: 12; v_gene: TRBV6-5; d_gene: -; j_gene: TRBJ1-1; CDR3nt: TGTGCCAGCAGTTACCGCGGCGCTGAAGCTTTCTTT; CDR3aa: CASSYRGAEAFF